The 13 T cell receptor beta chains given below trace back to one sample, sequenced in a study of blood T cells in healthy people across ages. A second PCR, run for roughly 7 to 11 cycles, used a sample-barcoded 5' primer plus a J-beta primer mix. TCRdb called the 5' RACE reads again in MiXCR, with one record for every CDR3 protein. This sample carries about 560,000 distinct CDR3 sequences, over 25% of them seen once, and the ten largest clones take about 3.9%. This sample also belongs to another study, concerning T cells of mothers and their children.

Sequenced: blood. These receptor sequences come from a boy aged 2 to 9 in good health.

The rearrangement joins TRBV9 to TRBJ1-4; TRBD1 matches 7 bases. Per germline, CDR1 SGDLS and CDR2 YYNGEE. V shed 3 bases, J shed 3 bases, and the junction held 8 bases outside the gene matches. This CDR3 spans 16 amino acids. CDR3 loop: CASSASGGGANEKLFF. The CDR3 DNA sequence: TGTGCCAGCAGCGCCTCAGGGGGGGGGGCTAATGAAAAACTGTTTTTT.

The V call is TRBV20-1, the J call TRBJ2-7; 11 bases fit TRBD1. The CDR3 has 16 amino acids. Germline CDR1 DFQATT, CDR2 SNEGSKA (reference sequence). The trim removed 4 bases at V and 0 bases at J, leaving 8 bases unmatched. The CDR3 coding sequence is TGCAGTGCTAAAATCTTCGGGACAGGGGGCTCCTACGAGCAGTACTTC. This translates into CSAKIFGTGGSYEQYF.

This clonotype has a handful of counts. The chain recombines TRBV30 with TRBJ2-5; D gene unclear. The germline V and J ends were trimmed by 0 bases and 5 bases, with 10 bases remaining between them. This CDR3 has 13 amino acids. Germline CDR1 GTSNPN, CDR2 SVGIG (reference sequence). The CDR3 reads CAWSVKSVETQYF. Here the CDR3 DNA reads TGTGCCTGGAGTGTAAAAAGCGTCGAGACCCAGTACTTC.

This clonotype turned up a few times. The DNA for the CDR3 is TGCAGCGTTGAAGGGGCCCCAGGCGCCTATGGCTACACCTTC. It encodes CSVEGAPGAYGYTF. The chain employs TRBV29-1 and TRBJ1-2, with no clear D. Germline V gives CDR1 SQVTM, CDR2 ANQGSEA. The V gene lost 1 base and the J gene lost 4 bases, with 13 bases spanning the gap. The CDR3 loop spans 14 amino acids.

This chain connects TRBV20-1 to TRBJ1-1; no clear D. V lost 7 bases and J 3 bases, leaving 12 bases between the germline ends. This CDR3 spans 12 amino acids. Germline values: CDR1 DFQATT, CDR2 SNEGSKA (reference sequence). CDR3 nucleotide sequence: TGCAGTGTAGCGGGCGCGGACACTGAAGCTTTCTTT. As protein: CSVAGADTEAFF.

The chain links TRBV29-1 to TRBJ2-7; unclear D gene. The germline V gene encodes CDR1 SQVTM and CDR2 ANQGSEA. V was shortened by 0 bases and J by 0 bases, with 12 bases between the two germline ends. This CDR3 is built from 15 residues. CDR3 sequence (DNA): TGCAGCGTTGAAGATGGGGATAACAGCTCCTACGAGCAGTACTTC. It codes for CSVEDGDNSSYEQYF.

The chain links TRBV18 to TRBJ1-5; 7 positions agree with TRBD1. The length of the CDR3 is 14 residues. CDR1 and CDR2 (germline): KGHSH, LQKENI. Losses at the gene ends were 3 bases for V and 5 bases for J; bases not matched to a gene: 4. The CDR3 DNA reads TGTGCCAGCTCACCGACAGGGTTGGATCAGCCCCAGCATTTT. It translates to CASSPTGLDQPQHF.

This clonotype was found a few times. V usage is TRBV11-1 and J usage is TRBJ2-5; 10 bases agree with TRBD2. This CDR3 is 15 amino acids long. The germline gives CDR1 SGHAT, CDR2 FQDESV (reference sequence). V lost 5 bases and J lost 3; bases outside the gene matches: 6. CDR3 in amino acids: CASSPSGGLEETQYF. CDR3 in DNA: TGTGCCAGCAGCCCTAGCGGGGGCCTTGAAGAGACCCAGTACTTC.

This clonotype was seen more than once but under ten times. The genes are TRBV6-1 and TRBJ2-6, with D possibly being TRBD1 (5 bases). Germline CDR1 MNHNS, CDR2 SASEGT. The V gene lost 3 bases and the J gene lost 3 bases, with 21 bases spanning the gap. The CDR3 is made up of 19 amino acids. The CDR3 coding sequence is TGTGCCAGCAGTGATGGAAGGGGCGGAAGGATAGTTGGGGCCAACGTCCTGACTTTC. This gives the protein CASSDGRGGRIVGANVLTF.

This chain links TRBV10-2 with TRBJ1-3; 7 nucleotides match TRBD1. The trim removed 8 bases at V and 2 bases at J, leaving 9 bases unmatched. The CDR3 is made up of 15 amino acids. Germline V gene lookup returns CDR1 WSHSY and CDR2 SAAADI. The DNA for the CDR3 is TGCGCCAGCGGGACAGCTGATACTACTGGAAACACCATATATTTT. Translation: CASGTADTTGNTIYF.

A word on this clonotype: The junction departs from the called germline gene at one end, perhaps through a read error. The rearrangement joins TRBV9 to TRBJ2-7; D call uncertain. CDR1 SGDLS and CDR2 YYNGEE come from the germline V gene. This CDR3 spans 14 amino acids. The CDR3 coding sequence is TGTGCCAGCAGCGTAGCGCCGACACATTACGAGCGGTACTTC. This sequence encodes CASSVAPTHYERYF.

The chain couples TRBV4-1 to TRBJ1-2; TRBD1 matches 7 bases. This CDR3 has 15 residues. Germline values: CDR1 MGHRA, CDR2 YSYEKL. V was pared by 2 bases and J by 8 bases, with 11 bases of the junction left unmatched. CDR3 nucleotide sequence: TGCGCCAGCAGCCAATTGACAGGGCGCCCTAAGGGCTACACCTTC. This translates into CASSQLTGRPKGYTF.

The rearrangement joins TRBV18 to TRBJ1-4; tentatively, D is TRBD1 (6 bases). CDR3 length: 13 amino acids. From germline, CDR1 is KGHSH and CDR2 LQKENI. The V end was cut by 4 bases, the J end by 8 bases, with 11 bases between. The CDR3 DNA reads as TGTGCCAGCTCACTGGACAGTGTCGAAAAACTGTTTTTT. Encoded protein: CASSLDSVEKLFF.